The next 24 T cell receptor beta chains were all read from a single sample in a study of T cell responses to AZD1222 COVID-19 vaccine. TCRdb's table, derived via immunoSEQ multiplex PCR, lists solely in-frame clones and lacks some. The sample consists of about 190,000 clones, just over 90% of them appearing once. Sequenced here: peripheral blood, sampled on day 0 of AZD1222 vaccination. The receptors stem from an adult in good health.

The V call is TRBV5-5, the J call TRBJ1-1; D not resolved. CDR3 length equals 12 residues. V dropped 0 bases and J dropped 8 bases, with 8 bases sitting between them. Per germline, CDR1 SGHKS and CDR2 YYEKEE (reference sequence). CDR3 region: CASSLVQVEAFF. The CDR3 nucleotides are TGTGCCAGCAGCTTGGTGCAGGTCGAAGCTTTCTTT.

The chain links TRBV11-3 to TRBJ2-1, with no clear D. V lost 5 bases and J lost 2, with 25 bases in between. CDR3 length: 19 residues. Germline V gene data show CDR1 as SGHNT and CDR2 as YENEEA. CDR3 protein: CASSLQDPMGGKTYNEQFF. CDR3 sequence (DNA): TGTGCCAGCAGCCTACAAGACCCGATGGGCGGAAAAACCTACAATGAGCAGTTCTTC.

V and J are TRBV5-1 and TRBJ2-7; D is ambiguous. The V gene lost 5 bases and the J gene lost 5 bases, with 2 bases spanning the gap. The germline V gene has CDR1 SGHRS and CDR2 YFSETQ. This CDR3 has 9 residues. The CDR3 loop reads CASRDEQYF. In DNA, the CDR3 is TGCGCCAGCAGGGACGAGCAGTACTTC.

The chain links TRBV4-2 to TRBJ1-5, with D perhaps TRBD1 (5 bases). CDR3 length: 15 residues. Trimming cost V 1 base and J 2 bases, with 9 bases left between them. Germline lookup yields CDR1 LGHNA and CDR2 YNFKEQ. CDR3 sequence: CASSQVQGGNQPQHF. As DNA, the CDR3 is TGTGCCAGCAGCCAAGTGCAGGGTGGCAATCAGCCCCAGCATTTT.

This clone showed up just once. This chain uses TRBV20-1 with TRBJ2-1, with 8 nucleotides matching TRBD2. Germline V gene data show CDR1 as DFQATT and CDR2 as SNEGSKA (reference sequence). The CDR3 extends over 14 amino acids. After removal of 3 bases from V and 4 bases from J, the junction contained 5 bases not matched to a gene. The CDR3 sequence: CSASSSGLYNEQFF. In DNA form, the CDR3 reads TGCAGTGCTAGTTCTAGCGGGCTTTACAATGAGCAGTTCTTC.

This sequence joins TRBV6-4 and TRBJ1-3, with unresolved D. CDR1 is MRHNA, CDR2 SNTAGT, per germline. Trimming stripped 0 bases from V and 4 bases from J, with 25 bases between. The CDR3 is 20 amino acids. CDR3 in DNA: TGTGCCAGCAGTGACTCGACCCCCCGTATTGGAGTCCTGAGGGGAAACACCATATATTTT. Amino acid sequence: CASSDSTPRIGVLRGNTIYF.

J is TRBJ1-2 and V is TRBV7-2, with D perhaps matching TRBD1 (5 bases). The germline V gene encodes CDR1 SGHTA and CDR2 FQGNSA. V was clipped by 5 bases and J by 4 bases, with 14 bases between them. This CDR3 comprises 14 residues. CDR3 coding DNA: TGTGCCAGCAGCACGTCTGCAGGGTCCTATGGCTACACCTTC. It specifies CASSTSAGSYGYTF.

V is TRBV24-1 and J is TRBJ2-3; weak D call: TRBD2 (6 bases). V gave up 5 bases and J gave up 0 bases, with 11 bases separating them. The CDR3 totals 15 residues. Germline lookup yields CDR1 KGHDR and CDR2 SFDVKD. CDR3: CATSGGRISTDTQYF. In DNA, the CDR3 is TGTGCCACCAGTGGGGGGAGGATCAGCACAGATACGCAGTATTTT.

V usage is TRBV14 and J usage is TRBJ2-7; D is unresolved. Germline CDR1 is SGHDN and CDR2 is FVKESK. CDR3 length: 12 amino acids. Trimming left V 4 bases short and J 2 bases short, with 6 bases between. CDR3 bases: TGTGCCAGCAGCCTAAGACCCTACGAGCAGTACTTC. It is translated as CASSLRPYEQYF.

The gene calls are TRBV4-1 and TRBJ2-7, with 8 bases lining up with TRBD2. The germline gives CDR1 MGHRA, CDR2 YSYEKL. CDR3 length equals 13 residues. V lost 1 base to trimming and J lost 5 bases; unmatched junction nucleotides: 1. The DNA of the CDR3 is TGCGCCAGCAGCCAAGTACTAGCGGACGAGCAGTACTTC. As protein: CASSQVLADEQYF.

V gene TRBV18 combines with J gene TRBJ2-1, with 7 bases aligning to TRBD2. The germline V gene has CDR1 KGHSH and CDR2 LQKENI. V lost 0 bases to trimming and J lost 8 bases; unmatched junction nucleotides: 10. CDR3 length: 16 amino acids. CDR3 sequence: CASSPPLGGSRDEQFF. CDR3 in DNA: TGTGCCAGCTCACCACCTCTCGGGGGGTCGCGGGATGAGCAGTTCTTC.

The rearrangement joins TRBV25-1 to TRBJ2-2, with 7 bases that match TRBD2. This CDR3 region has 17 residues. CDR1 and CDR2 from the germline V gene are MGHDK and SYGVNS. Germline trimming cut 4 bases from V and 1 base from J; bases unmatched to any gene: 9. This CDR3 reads CASSAPSSGGNTGELFF. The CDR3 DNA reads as TGTGCCAGCAGTGCCCCCTCCTCGGGGGGGAACACCGGGGAGCTGTTTTTT.

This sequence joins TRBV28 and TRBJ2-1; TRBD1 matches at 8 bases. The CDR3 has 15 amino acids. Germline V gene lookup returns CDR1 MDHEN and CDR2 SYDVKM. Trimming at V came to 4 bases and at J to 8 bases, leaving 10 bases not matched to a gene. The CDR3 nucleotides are TGTGCCAGCAGTTCCCCCGGGACAGGACTCTATGAGCAGTTCTTC. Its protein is CASSSPGTGLYEQFF. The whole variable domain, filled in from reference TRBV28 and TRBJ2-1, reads DVKVTQSSRYLVKRTGEKVFLECVQDMDHENMFWYRQDPGLGLRLIYFSYDVKMKEKGDIPEGYSVSREKKERFSLILESASTNQTSMYLCASSSPGTGLYEQFFGPGTRLTVL.

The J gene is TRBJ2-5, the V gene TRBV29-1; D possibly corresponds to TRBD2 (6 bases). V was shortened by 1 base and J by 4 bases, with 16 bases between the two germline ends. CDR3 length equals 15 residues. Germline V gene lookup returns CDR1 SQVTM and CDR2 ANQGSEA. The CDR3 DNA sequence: TGCAGCGTTGAAGGGGAGGCAGCCCAGAGAGAGACCCAGTACTTC. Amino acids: CSVEGEAAQRETQYF.

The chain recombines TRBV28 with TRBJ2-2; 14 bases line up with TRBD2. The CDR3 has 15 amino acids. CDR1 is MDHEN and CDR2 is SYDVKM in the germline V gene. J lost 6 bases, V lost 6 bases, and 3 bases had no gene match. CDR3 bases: TGTGCCAGCAGAGGGACTAGCGGGAGTTCCGGGGAGCTGTTTTTT. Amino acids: CASRGTSGSSGELFF.

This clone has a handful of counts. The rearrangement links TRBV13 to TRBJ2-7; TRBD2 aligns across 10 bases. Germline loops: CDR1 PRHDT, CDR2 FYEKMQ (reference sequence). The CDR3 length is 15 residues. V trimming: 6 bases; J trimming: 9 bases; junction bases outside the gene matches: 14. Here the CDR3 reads CASSLGHTSGKGQYF. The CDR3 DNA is TGTGCCAGCAGTTTGGGACATACTAGCGGGAAGGGGCAGTACTTC.

Here the CDR3 reads CASSIGERVVNTQYF. The CDR3 DNA follows: TGTGCCAGTAGTATCGGAGAGAGGGTAGTGAATACGCAGTATTTT. The V call is TRBV19, the J call TRBJ2-3; the D gene is possibly TRBD2 (5 bases). The CDR3 is 15 residues long. V was trimmed by 3 bases and J by 7 bases, leaving 17 bases between them. In germline, CDR1 is LNHDA, CDR2 SQIVND (reference sequence).

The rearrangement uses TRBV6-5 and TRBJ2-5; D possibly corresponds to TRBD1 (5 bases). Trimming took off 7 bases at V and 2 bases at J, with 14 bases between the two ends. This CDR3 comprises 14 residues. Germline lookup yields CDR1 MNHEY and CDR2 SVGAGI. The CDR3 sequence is CASIQDKTQETQYF. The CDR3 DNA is TGTGCCAGCATTCAGGACAAGACGCAAGAGACCCAGTACTTC.

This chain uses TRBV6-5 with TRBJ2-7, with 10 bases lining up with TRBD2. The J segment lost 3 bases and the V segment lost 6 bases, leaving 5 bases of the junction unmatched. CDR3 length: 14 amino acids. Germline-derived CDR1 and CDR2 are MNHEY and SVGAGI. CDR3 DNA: TGTGCCAGCAGGCCTACTAGCGGGAACTACGAGCAGTACTTC. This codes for CASRPTSGNYEQYF.

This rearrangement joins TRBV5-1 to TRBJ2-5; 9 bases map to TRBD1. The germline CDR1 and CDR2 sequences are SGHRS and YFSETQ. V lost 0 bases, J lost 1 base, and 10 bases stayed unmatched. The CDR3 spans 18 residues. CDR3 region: CASSLALPGQGAQETQYF. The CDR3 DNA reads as TGCGCCAGCAGCTTGGCCCTGCCGGGACAGGGAGCCCAAGAGACCCAGTACTTC.

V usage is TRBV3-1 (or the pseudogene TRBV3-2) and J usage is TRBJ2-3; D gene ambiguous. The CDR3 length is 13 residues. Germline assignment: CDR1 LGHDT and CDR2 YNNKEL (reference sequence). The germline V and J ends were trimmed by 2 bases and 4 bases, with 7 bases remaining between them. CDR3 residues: CASSQFVADTQYF. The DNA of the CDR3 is TGTGCCAGCAGCCAATTTGTCGCAGATACGCAGTATTTT.

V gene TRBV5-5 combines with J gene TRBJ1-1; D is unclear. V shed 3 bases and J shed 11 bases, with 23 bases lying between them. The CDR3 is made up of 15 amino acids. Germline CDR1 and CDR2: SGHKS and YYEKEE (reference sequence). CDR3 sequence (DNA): TGTGCCAGCAGCTGGACCCCCTTTGCGTCGGGGTCGGCTTTCTTT. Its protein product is CASSWTPFASGSAFF. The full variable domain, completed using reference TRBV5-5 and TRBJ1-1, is DAGVTQSPTHLIKTRGQQVTLRCSPISGHKSVSWYQQVLGQGPQFIFQYYEKEERGRGNFPDRFSARQFPNYSSELNVNALLLGDSALYLCASSWTPFASGSAFFGQGTRLTVV.

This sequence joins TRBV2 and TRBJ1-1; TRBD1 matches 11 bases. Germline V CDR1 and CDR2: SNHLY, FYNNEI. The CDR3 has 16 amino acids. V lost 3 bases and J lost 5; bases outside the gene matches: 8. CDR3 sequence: CASSDPGTGGDTEAFF. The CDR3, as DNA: TGTGCCAGCAGTGACCCCGGGACAGGGGGAGATACTGAAGCTTTCTTT.

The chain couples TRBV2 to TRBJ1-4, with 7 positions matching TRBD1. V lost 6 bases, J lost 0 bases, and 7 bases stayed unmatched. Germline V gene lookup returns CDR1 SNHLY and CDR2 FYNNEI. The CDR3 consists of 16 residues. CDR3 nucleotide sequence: TGTGCCAGCAGGACAGGGCGGGAGCCAACTAATGAAAAACTGTTTTTT. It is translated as CASRTGREPTNEKLFF. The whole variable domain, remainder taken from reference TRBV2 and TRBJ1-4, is EPEVTQTPSHQVTQMGQEVILRCVPISNHLYFYWYRQILGQKVEFLVSFYNNEISEKSEIFDDQFSVERPDGSNFTLKIRSTKLEDSAMYFCASRTGREPTNEKLFFGSGTQLSVL.